Shown below are 4 T cell receptor beta chains from a single sample sequenced in a study of vaccination and CD4 T cells after COVID-19. Sequence data for DNA of cultured CD4+ T cells were generated by the Oncomine TCR Beta short-read assay. TCRdb ran MiXCR on the PCR reads and lists one entry per CDR3 protein. The data show 15,000 to 20,000 distinct CDR3 sequences, with about 27% seen just once and roughly 10% held by the top ten. Sample treatment: roughly 11-day PBMC culture with coronavirus spike peptide pools or control peptides (ViraFEST assay). No antigen is known for these receptors. Sequenced input: cultured CD4+ T cells from blood. Every receptor here comes from a human donor with COVID-19.

V gene TRBV5-4 combines with J gene TRBJ2-5; 13 positions match TRBD2. The CDR3 is 15 residues long. The germline gives CDR1 SGHNT, CDR2 YYREEE (reference sequence). J was trimmed by 3 bases and V by 4 bases; bases with no gene match: 3. The CDR3 coding sequence is TGTGCCAGCAGCGGGGGACTAGCGGGAAAAGAGACCCAGTACTTC. It encodes CASSGGLAGKETQYF.

The V call is TRBV7-9, the J call TRBJ1-1; possibly TRBD1 for D (5 bases). Looked up from germline, CDR1 is SEHNR and CDR2 is FQNEAQ (reference sequence). The CDR3 consists of 10 residues. Trimming removed 7 bases at V and 6 bases at J, with 6 bases between. The CDR3 loop reads CASKGPEAFF. CDR3 DNA sequence: TGTGCCAGCAAGGGGCCTGAAGCTTTCTTT.

The CDR3 sequence: CASSPGTGNGSPLHF. The CDR3 region has the DNA TGCGCCAGCAGCCCAGGGACAGGGAACGGTTCACCCCTCCACTTT. The chain recombines TRBV5-1 with TRBJ1-6, with 9 bases aligning to TRBD1. There are 15 residues in the CDR3. Germline V gives CDR1 SGHRS, CDR2 YFSETQ. V lost 4 bases, J lost 9 bases, and 8 bases stayed unmatched. The whole variable domain, filled in from reference TRBV5-1 and TRBJ1-6, reads KAGVTQTPRYLIKTRGQQVTLSCSPISGHRSVSWYQQTPGQGLQFLFEYFSETQRNKGNFPGRFSGRQFSNSRSEMNVSTLELGDSALYLCASSPGTGNGSPLHFGNGTRLTVT.

CDR3 amino acids: CSARFSGASYEQYF. DNA for the CDR3: TGCAGTGCTAGATTCTCGGGGGCCTCCTACGAGCAGTACTTC. The genes are TRBV20-1 and TRBJ2-7, with D perhaps being TRBD1 or TRBD2 (6 bases each). Deletions cut 2 bases from V and 0 bases from J, with 11 bases between. CDR3 size: 14 residues. Germline loops: CDR1 DFQATT, CDR2 SNEGSKA (reference sequence).